The 14 T cell receptor beta chains in this list originate from one sample, sequenced in a study of synovial regulatory T cells in juvenile arthritis. Method: immunoSEQ multiplex PCR; TCRdb's copy keeps in-frame clones and lacks some. The sample yields around 9,900 clones, of which the top ten take up around 2%. The sequenced sample consisted of Treg cells from blood. Subset given: remaining (HLA-DR-negative) circulating blood Treg cells. The receptors were sampled from a donor aged 2-35 years with juvenile idiopathic arthritis.

The J gene is TRBJ1-2, the V gene TRBV5-6. This CDR3 is 17 amino acids long. DNA is not on record. Germline values: CDR1 SGHDT, CDR2 YYEEEE. This chain's CDR3 is CASSRRIWGGAYYGYTF.

The chain has TRBV18 and TRBJ1-6; TCRdb's assignment of TRBD1 cannot be checked, as there is no DNA. The CDR3 sequence is 13 residues long. Nucleotide data are not available. Looked up from germline, CDR1 is KGHSH and CDR2 is LQKENI. Here the CDR3 reads CASRSTEISPLHF.

This chain connects TRBV6-5 to TRBJ2-1; TCRdb designates TRBD2, a call that cannot be tested without DNA. Looked up from germline, CDR1 is MNHEY and CDR2 is SVGAGI. This CDR3 is built from 16 residues. No DNA accompanies this entry. CDR3 in amino acids: CASSYISGGSRNEQFF.

The rearrangement links TRBV7-9 to TRBJ2-5. Germline-derived CDR1 and CDR2 are SEHNR and FQNEAQ (reference sequence). The length of the CDR3 is 16 residues. This entry has no DNA. The CDR3 loop is CASSSGGGLQGYEQYF.

By frequency, this clone is medium-sized. V usage is TRBV6-5 and J usage is TRBJ1-3; TCRdb returns TRBD1, unconfirmable since there is no DNA. The CDR3 loop spans 14 amino acids. No DNA has been recorded. The V gene's germline CDR1 is MNHEY and CDR2 SVGAGI. CDR3 sequence reads: CASSLRGIGNTIYF.

The chain uses TRBV6-1 and TRBJ1-2. Germline loops: CDR1 MNHNS, CDR2 SASEGT. The CDR3 extends over 21 amino acids. No DNA sequence was recorded. The CDR3 here is CASSEYPKERVYPQSVYGYTF.

The chain is built from TRBV29-1 and TRBJ2-3; no DNA is available, so the TRBD2 call from TCRdb remains unchecked. The CDR3 has 14 amino acids. DNA was not recorded. The germline V gene encodes CDR1 SQVTM and CDR2 ANQGSEA. CDR3 sequence: CSGTGGEGTDTQYF.

V and J are TRBV9 and TRBJ1-1. Germline V lookup: CDR1 SGDLS, CDR2 YYNGEE. This CDR3 is built from 15 residues. Only the protein is available. The CDR3 here is CASSLSGTKNTEAFF.

The chain employs TRBV6-1 and TRBJ1-2; as DNA is missing, the TRBD1 call by TCRdb cannot be tested. This CDR3 spans 15 amino acids. No DNA sequence was recorded. Germline assignment: CDR1 MNHNS and CDR2 SASEGT. The CDR3 region is CASRDTGGRIYGYTF.

The chain carries TRBV5-5 and TRBJ1-1. The CDR3 is made up of 14 amino acids. DNA was not recorded. Germline CDR1 reads SGHKS; CDR2 reads YYEKEE (reference sequence). The CDR3 reads CASSAGRANTEAFF.

This chain uses TRBV5-5 with TRBJ1-5; TCRdb outputs TRBD1, but without DNA this stays unchecked. The CDR3 runs to 16 residues. The nucleotide record is missing. CDR1 and CDR2 (germline): SGHKS, YYEKEE (reference sequence). The chain's CDR3 is CASSLGGANSNQPQHF.

V and J are TRBV2 and TRBJ2-2. Germline lookup yields CDR1 SNHLY and CDR2 FYNNEI. CDR3 size: 14 residues. No DNA is given. This chain's CDR3 is CASRVTGGTGELFF.

This chain uses TRBV6-7 with TRBJ1-5; the D call from TCRdb, TRBD1, cannot be confirmed without DNA. TRBV6-7 is labeled an ORF, and its function is uncertain. CDR3 size: 14 residues. DNA is not recorded here. Here the CDR3 reads CASSYNRFPQPQHF.

The gene calls are TRBV6-5 and TRBJ2-2; no DNA is available, so the TRBD2 call from TCRdb remains unchecked. Germline V lookup: CDR1 MNHEY, CDR2 SVGAGI. The CDR3 has 12 residues. The entry carries no DNA sequence. The CDR3 loop reads CASSYLTGELFF.